One and the same sample provided the 2 T cell receptor beta chains below, sequenced in a study of vaccination and CD4 T cells after COVID-19. Their antigen targets remain unknown. Described time point: late sampling 161 to 241 days after vaccination in a few convalescent patients. Treatment given: roughly 10-day PBMC culture with coronavirus spike peptide pools or control peptides (ViraFEST assay). Cultured CD4+ T cell DNA was sequenced using the Oncomine TCR Beta short-read assay. Each CDR3 protein is one row after TCRdb ran MiXCR on the PCR reads. The sample contains about 24,000 distinct CDR3 sequences, approximately 28% of which appear only once. The specimen was CD4+ T cells from blood, cultured in vitro, collected about 7 months after SARS-CoV-2 vaccination. The receptors shown here come from a human donor who had recovered from COVID-19.

This clonotype has only a few counts. Its ends do not fully match the called genes, so a read error is possible. This chain uses TRBV28 with TRBJ1-6, with D possibly matching TRBD1 (6 bases). The CDR3 spans 15 residues. Germline values: CDR1 MDHEN, CDR2 SYDVKM. Written as DNA, the CDR3 is TGTGCCAGCAGTATAACAGGGTCCTTTAATTCACCCCTCCACTTT. Amino acid sequence: CASSITGSFNSPLHF.

V is TRBV20-1 and J is TRBJ2-1, with 8 bases identical to TRBD1. Germline assignment: CDR1 DFQATT and CDR2 SNEGSKA (reference sequence). The CDR3 consists of 14 residues. V lost 5 bases and J lost 2; bases outside the gene matches: 5. The CDR3 DNA follows: TGCAGTGCTGGAACAGGGGGTCCCTACAATGAGCAGTTCTTC. The encoded protein is CSAGTGGPYNEQFF.